There are many counts of the clone carrying this T cell receptor (beta chain). This record comes from a study of sequential checkpoint blockade in melanoma. Study summary: Each arm's sequence ended with maintenance nivolumab.

CDR1 and CDR2 (germline): SGHAT, FQNNGV. V was pared by 4 bases and J by 3 bases, with 16 bases between. The CDR3 runs to 15 residues. Sequencing used immunoSEQ multiplex PCR; TCRdb keeps in-frame clones, though not all of them. The table records roughly 23,000 clones, 55% to 70% of them present only once. Regarding treatment: randomized to nivolumab then ipilimumab (arm A) or the reverse (arm B). DNA-damaging chemotherapy had not been given to any patient beforehand. Sorted cells were live CD3+CD8+, lacking CD19 and CD56, from PBMCs. The material sequenced was CD8+ T cells sorted from blood (inferred from file names), taken from a patient given nivolumab and ipilimumab in sequence. The receptor's source is a human donor with melanoma. The chain employs TRBV11-2 and TRBJ2-7; TRBD2 might be the D (6 bases). The CDR3 protein is CASSSGGGGFYEQYV. The CDR3, as DNA: TGTGCCAGCAGCTCCGGGGGTGGGGGTTTCTACGAGCAGTACGTC.